What follows is one T cell receptor beta chain and its context. Its antigen remains unidentified. V was cut by 4 bases and J by 0 bases, with 13 bases left in between. CDR1 and CDR2 (germline): SGHRS, YFSETQ. The CDR3 consists of 15 residues. These data originate in a study of follicular helper T cells after annual influenza vaccination. Study-level findings and limits: Most later recoveries of Day 7 ICOS+CD38+ clones were ICOS-CD38- cTfh.

The method was immunoSEQ multiplex PCR; TCRdb's version includes in-frame clones alone and lacks a portion of them. Of about 7,200 clones in the sample, around 85% were seen once. As to time point: 2015-2016 season, 7 days after influenza vaccination. Blood volume per time point ranged from about 35 to 110 mL. This receptor was identified in an adult who received the influenza vaccine. This sequence joins TRBV5-1 and TRBJ2-5, with D perhaps matching TRBD1 (5 bases). This specimen was CXCR5- memory CD4+ T cells sorted from blood, taken 7 days after influenza vaccination. The CDR3 spells CASSKTAAYQETQYF. As DNA, the CDR3 is TGCGCCAGCAGCAAGACAGCCGCGTACCAAGAGACCCAGTACTTC.